Sequencing of this TCR beta chain was carried out in a study of human T cells and chemical hapten exposure. For the study at large: How much TCR each sample yielded varied, mostly because pooled library volumes differed slightly.

On this clonotype itself: A read error may produce the germline difference seen at one junction end.

Time point noted: pre-sensitization, week 0. Stated treatment: therapeutic diphenylcyclopropenone sensitization with weekly scalp DPC. Using its own MiXCR run on the RACE reads, TCRdb lists one record per CDR3 protein. In the table there are tens of thousands of distinct CDR3 sequences, roughly a tenth of which are singletons. CDR3 size: 13 residues. CDR1 is SGHVS and CDR2 is FQNEAQ in the germline V gene. This clonotype was sampled from a man between 25 and 39 years old with alopecia areata. Some clones in this sample may be carry-over from other donors' samples. The gene calls are TRBV7-8 and TRBJ1-1; D is unresolved. This specimen consisted of whole blood, obtained in connection with sensitization to the hapten diphenylcyclopropenone (DPC). CDR3 in DNA: TGTGCCAGCAGCCTAGCGGCGTCCACTGAAGCTCTCTTT. It yields the protein CASSLAASTEALF. Filled out from reference TRBV7-8 and TRBJ1-1, the complete variable domain reads GAGVSQSPRYKVAKRGQDVALRCDPISGHVSLFWYQQALGQGPEFLTYFQNEAQLDKSGLPSDRFFAERPEGSVSTLKIQRTQQEDSAVYLCASSLAASTEALFGQGTRLTVV.